This TCR beta chain was observed in a study of shared clonotypes between healthy human individuals. Overall study results and limits: Clonotypes shared by all four donors outscored non-shared clonotypes in generation probability.

About this clone itself: Its specificity is unknown.

Germline V gene lookup returns CDR1 SGHTS and CDR2 YDEGEE. V dropped 0 bases and J dropped 7 bases, with 26 bases sitting between them. The CDR3 runs to 18 residues. The assay was run at deep level. TCRdb's copy holds only in-frame clones and misses some; the assay was immunoSEQ multiplex PCR. The data contain more than 2,000,000 clones, around nine tenths of them singletons. Sample: naive CD4+ T cells sorted from blood. Subset reported: CD45RA+ positively selected. The sequence was collected from a man aged 18-30 years in good health. This chain uses TRBV5-8 with TRBJ2-7; D remains ambiguous. CDR3 in DNA: TGTGCCAGCAGCTTGGCCCCGTCCGGACGTTCAGCCTCTGGGGAGCAGTACTTC. Translation: CASSLAPSGRSASGEQYF.